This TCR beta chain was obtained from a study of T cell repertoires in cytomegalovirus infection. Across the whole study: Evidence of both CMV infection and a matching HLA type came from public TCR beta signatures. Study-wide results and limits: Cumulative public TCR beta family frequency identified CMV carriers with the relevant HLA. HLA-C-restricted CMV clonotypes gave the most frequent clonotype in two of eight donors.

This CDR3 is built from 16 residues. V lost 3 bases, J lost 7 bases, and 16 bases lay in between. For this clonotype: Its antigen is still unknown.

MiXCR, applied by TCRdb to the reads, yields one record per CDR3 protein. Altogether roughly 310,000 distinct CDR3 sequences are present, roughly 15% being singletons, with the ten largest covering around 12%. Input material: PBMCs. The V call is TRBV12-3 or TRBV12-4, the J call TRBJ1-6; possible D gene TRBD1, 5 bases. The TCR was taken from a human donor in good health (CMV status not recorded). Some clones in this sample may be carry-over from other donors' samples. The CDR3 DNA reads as TGTGCCAGCAGTTTTGGAGTCGGGGCCCCAAATTCACCCCTCCACTTT. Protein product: CASSFGVGAPNSPLHF.